A single sample is the source of the 28 T cell receptor beta chains below, sequenced in a study of T-cell reconstitution after alpha-beta-depleted transplantation in children (TCRdb year 2016). The library came from PCR. This sample was sequenced with an Illumina HiSeq 2500. TCR libraries were prepared with molecular barcoding, using unique molecular identifiers to normalize TCRbeta repertoire quantification. The public sequencing data were trimmed at Q25 with fastp and processed into clonotypes with MiXCR by TCRdb, which kept only in-frame beta chains. Identical CDR3 proteins give one entry, which carries the most common genes and DNA. Present in this sample are hundreds of thousands of distinct CDR3 sequences, 11% of which were seen just once. The ten largest make up roughly 27% of the sample. The meaning of the sample's treatment or condition label: allogeneic hematopoietic cell transplantation with graft depleted of TCRalphabeta T cells and CD19 B cells.

The sequences come from PBMCs, collected before TCRalphabeta/CD19-depleted stem cell transplant. The source is a child younger than two with acute myeloid leukemia, due to receive a stem cell transplant.

The J gene is TRBJ2-7, the V gene TRBV20-1; 10 positions match TRBD2. Losses at the gene ends were 6 bases for V and 0 bases for J; bases not matched to a gene: 2. CDR3 length equals 13 residues. The germline CDR1 and CDR2 sequences are DFQATT and SNEGSKA (reference sequence). Written as DNA, the CDR3 is TGCAGTGCCATAGCGGGGGGCTCCTACGAGCAGTACTTC. It codes for CSAIAGGSYEQYF.

The chain uses TRBV7-2 and TRBJ2-7, with 8 positions matching TRBD1. This CDR3 has 14 residues. Trimming cost V 5 bases and J 6 bases; bases outside gene matches: 9. In germline, CDR1 is SGHTA, CDR2 FQGNSA. The CDR3 nucleotides read TGTGCCAGCAGCCCCCTAGGGACAGGCAGCGAGCAGTACTTC. Amino acid sequence: CASSPLGTGSEQYF. The variable domain in full, with the rest retrieved from reference TRBV7-2 and TRBJ2-7, is GAGVSQSPSNKVTEKGKDVELRCDPISGHTALYWYRQSLGQGLEFLIYFQGNSAPDKSGLPSDRFSAERTGGSVSTLTIQRTQQEDSAVYLCASSPLGTGSEQYFGPGTRLTVT.

This clonotype appeared many times. The junction departs from the called germline gene at one end, perhaps through a read error. CDR3 coding DNA: TGTGCCAGCAGGATTTTGACAGGCCGGTCTGGGGCCAATGTCCTGACTTTC. This sequence encodes CASRILTGRSGANVLTF. The V and J genes are TRBV6-1 and TRBJ2-6; tentative D call: TRBD1 (6 bases). CDR1 and CDR2 (germline): MNHNS, SASEGT. The CDR3 has 17 residues.

This clonotype was picked up many times. The chain couples TRBV20-1 to TRBJ2-7, with TRBD2 identical over 7 bases. Trimming removed 0 bases from V and 0 bases from J; junction bases left unmatched: 8. The germline V gene has CDR1 DFQATT and CDR2 SNEGSKA (reference sequence). The CDR3 contains 16 residues. The CDR3 DNA reads as TGCAGTGCTAGAGATCGCGGGGGACCGCGCTCCTACGAGCAGTACTTC. Amino acid sequence: CSARDRGGPRSYEQYF.

This clonotype was seen repeatedly, ten times or more. J is TRBJ2-1 and V is TRBV6-6, with a weak D call TRBD1 (5 bases). CDR1 MNHNY and CDR2 SVGAGI come from the germline V gene (reference sequence). The CDR3 has 14 residues. The V and J ends lost 7 bases and 4 bases respectively, with 14 bases between them. Written as DNA, the CDR3 is TGTGCCAGCACAACCTCGGACAATTACAATGAGCAGTTCTTC. It yields the protein CASTTSDNYNEQFF.

This clonotype was counted ten times or more. The genes are TRBV12-3 or TRBV12-4 and TRBJ2-3, with TRBD2 matching over 10 bases. CDR3 length: 17 amino acids. V shed 6 bases and J 0 bases; nucleotides not matched to a gene: 9. This CDR3 reads CASRDPGLAFSTDTQYF. The CDR3 bases are TGTGCCAGCAGGGATCCGGGACTAGCGTTCAGCACAGATACGCAGTATTTT.

This clonotype was seen at least ten times. The CDR3 sequence: CASSPRRISYEQYF. The DNA of the CDR3 is TGTGCCAGCAGCCCCCGAAGAATCTCCTACGAGCAGTACTTC. This rearrangement joins TRBV11-2 to TRBJ2-7; D not resolved. The V end lost 5 bases, the J end lost 0 bases, and 11 bases lay between the germline ends. The germline CDR1 and CDR2 sequences are SGHAT and FQNNGV. The CDR3 consists of 14 residues.

In this sample, this clonotype turned up many times. The chain joins TRBV5-1 to TRBJ2-7; 7 bases line up with TRBD1. The germline gives CDR1 SGHRS, CDR2 YFSETQ. The V and J ends lost 0 bases and 5 bases, in that order; junction bases with no gene match: 2. This CDR3 contains 13 residues. CDR3 amino acids: CASSLATGNEQYF. For the CDR3, the DNA is TGCGCCAGCAGCTTGGCGACAGGGAACGAGCAGTACTTC.

This clonotype was observed at least ten times. The CDR3 sequence is CASSQGDRGGYTF. CDR3 DNA sequence: TGTGCCAGCAGCCAAGGGGACAGGGGTGGCTACACCTTC. This rearrangement joins TRBV3-1 to TRBJ1-2; the match to TRBD1 covers 10 bases. Germline CDR1 and CDR2: LGHDT and YNNKEL (reference sequence). There are 13 residues in the CDR3. Germline trimming cut 1 base from V and 7 bases from J; bases unmatched to any gene: 0.

This clonotype was observed many times. The rearrangement links TRBV29-1 to TRBJ1-5, with TRBD1 identical over 7 bases. This CDR3 is 14 amino acids long. V lost 6 bases and J lost 0; bases outside the gene matches: 5. From germline, CDR1 is SQVTM and CDR2 ANQGSEA. The CDR3 is CSVVGTDSNQPQHF. CDR3 coding DNA: TGCAGCGTCGTCGGGACAGATAGCAATCAGCCCCAGCATTTT.

This clonotype was counted many times. The chain couples TRBV28 to TRBJ2-7; a weak D match, TRBD1 (6 bases). V shed 7 bases and J shed 0 bases, with 10 bases lying between them. CDR3 length: 13 amino acids. Germline CDR1 MDHEN, CDR2 SYDVKM. CDR3 in DNA: TGTGCCAGCAAGACAGGAAACTCCTACGAGCAGTACTTC. Translating it yields CASKTGNSYEQYF.

The table lists this clonotype with many counts. This sequence joins TRBV20-1 and TRBJ2-7, with 10 positions matching TRBD2. V was pared by 0 bases and J by 5 bases, with 13 bases of the junction left unmatched. Germline CDR1 DFQATT, CDR2 SNEGSKA (reference sequence). This CDR3 spans 17 amino acids. As DNA, the CDR3 is TGCAGTGCTAGAGATATCGCTAGCGGGAGTGGTAACGACGAGCAGTACTTC. It translates to CSARDIASGSGNDEQYF.

This clonotype was detected ten times or more. CDR3 in amino acids: CASSERTSGRYEQYF. CDR3 DNA: TGTGCCAGCAGTGAACGAACTAGCGGACGCTACGAGCAGTACTTC. The genes are TRBV6-1 and TRBJ2-7; 8 nucleotides match TRBD2. Per germline, CDR1 MNHNS and CDR2 SASEGT. The junction had 6 bases not matched to a gene; V was cut back by 2 bases and J by 3 bases. This CDR3 spans 15 amino acids.

This clonotype occurred many times. The chain carries TRBV5-1 and TRBJ2-3, with 10 bases matching TRBD1. The J segment lost 7 bases and the V segment lost 0 bases, leaving 5 bases of the junction unmatched. Per germline, CDR1 SGHRS and CDR2 YFSETQ. CDR3 length: 15 residues. CDR3 sequence: CASSLARQGAHTQYF. In nucleotides, the CDR3 is TGCGCCAGCAGCTTGGCCCGACAGGGGGCGCATACGCAGTATTTT.

This clonotype was seen repeatedly, ten times or more. This chain joins TRBV10-3 and TRBJ2-3; 8 positions agree with TRBD2. Germline trimming cut 5 bases from V and 0 bases from J; bases unmatched to any gene: 7. The length of the CDR3 is 16 residues. Germline loops: CDR1 ENHRY, CDR2 SYGVKD. CDR3 sequence: CAISKIAGSSTDTQYF. CDR3 DNA: TGTGCCATCAGTAAAATAGCGGGATCTAGCACAGATACGCAGTATTTT.

This clonotype was detected only a few times. The chain carries TRBV6-2 or TRBV6-3 and TRBJ2-7, with D possibly TRBD2 on 5 matching bases. CDR1 is MNHEY and CDR2 is SVGEGT in the germline V gene. Trimming shortened V by 10 bases and J by 3 bases, and 13 bases separated the two germline ends. The CDR3 has 12 amino acids. The CDR3 sequence is CATPLVNYEQYF. The DNA for the CDR3 is TGTGCCACCCCACTAGTGAACTACGAGCAGTACTTC.

This clonotype was detected ten times or more. V is TRBV20-1 and J is TRBJ1-2; D not resolved. The V gene's germline CDR1 is DFQATT and CDR2 SNEGSKA (reference sequence). The V end lost 1 base, the J end lost 2 bases, and 17 bases lay between the germline ends. This CDR3 is 16 amino acids long. CDR3 coding DNA: TGCAGTGCTAGAGCCGGCCTTCCCGGGTTCAACTATGGCTACACCTTC. Encoded protein: CSARAGLPGFNYGYTF.

Concerning this clonotype: Given a much more abundant clone one base away, this may be a read error. CDR3 sequence (DNA): TGTGCCAGCAGAACCGGACTAGCCTACGAGCCGTACTTC. This encodes CASRTGLAYEPYF. V is TRBV27 and J is TRBJ2-7, with 8 bases lining up with TRBD2. The CDR3 runs 13 residues. Germline V CDR1 and CDR2: MNHEY, SMNVEV (reference sequence).

The rearrangement joins TRBV29-1 to TRBJ1-5, with D possibly being TRBD1 (5 bases). Germline CDR1 and CDR2: SQVTM and ANQGSEA. CDR3 length: 13 amino acids. Trimming left V 6 bases short and J 6 bases short, with 15 bases between. The CDR3 sequence is CSVGRGYGQPQHF. CDR3 in DNA: TGCAGCGTAGGCCGGGGGTACGGTCAGCCCCAGCATTTT.

Many counts were recorded for this clonotype. The chain uses TRBV28 and TRBJ2-5, with a possible D match to TRBD2 (5 bases). The length of the CDR3 is 13 residues. V lost 7 bases, J lost 1 base, and 10 bases lay in between. Looked up from germline, CDR1 is MDHEN and CDR2 is SYDVKM. CDR3 nucleotide sequence: TGTGCCAGCACCAAGAGGGTCCAAGAGACCCAGTACTTC. This gives the protein CASTKRVQETQYF. Together with reference TRBV28 and TRBJ2-5, the CDR3 gives the full variable domain: DVKVTQSSRYLVKRTGEKVFLECVQDMDHENMFWYRQDPGLGLRLIYFSYDVKMKEKGDIPEGYSVSREKKERFSLILESASTNQTSMYLCASTKRVQETQYFGPGTRLLVL.

This clonotype was detected many times. The rearrangement joins TRBV2 to TRBJ2-2; 8 bases are shared with TRBD1. The germline V gene encodes CDR1 SNHLY and CDR2 FYNNEI. The CDR3 is 15 amino acids. V gave up 5 bases and J gave up 6 bases; unmatched junction bases: 8. The CDR3 coding sequence is TGTGCCAGCAGTCGACAGGGGAGCATGGCCGGGGAGCTGTTTTTT. Amino acid sequence: CASSRQGSMAGELFF. Combining the CDR3 with reference TRBV2 and TRBJ2-2 gives the whole variable domain EPEVTQTPSHQVTQMGQEVILRCVPISNHLYFYWYRQILGQKVEFLVSFYNNEISEKSEIFDDQFSVERPDGSNFTLKIRSTKLEDSAMYFCASSRQGSMAGELFFGEGSRLTVL.

On this clonotype itself: This clone may be a read error of a much larger clone one base away. The V and J genes are TRBV11-2 and TRBJ2-7; D gene ambiguous. The germline gives CDR1 SGHAT, CDR2 FQNNGV. The CDR3 sequence is 12 residues long. CDR3 bases: TGTGCCAGCAGCTTCGTCTCCTACGAGCAGTCCTTC. It encodes CASSFVSYEQSF.

This clonotype was counted many times. The gene calls are TRBV5-1 and TRBJ2-2; TRBD2 matches 10 bases. From germline, CDR1 is SGHRS and CDR2 YFSETQ. This CDR3 contains 16 residues. Germline trimming cut 2 bases from V and 2 bases from J; bases unmatched to any gene: 3. For the CDR3, the DNA is TGCGCCAGCAGCTTACTAGCGGGAAGTAACACCGGGGAGCTGTTTTTT. Translated: CASSLLAGSNTGELFF.

Points on this clonotype: A much more abundant neighbour one base away suggests this may be a read error. The chain employs TRBV20-1 and TRBJ2-7; the D is unclear. This CDR3 spans 16 amino acids. Germline V gives CDR1 DFQATT, CDR2 SNEGSKA (reference sequence). The CDR3 loop is CCARDSLGPRISEQYF. CDR3 coding DNA: TGCTGTGCTAGAGATTCCCTAGGACCCAGGATCTCCGAGCAGTACTTC.

This clonotype was detected many times. The chain links TRBV12-3 or TRBV12-4 to TRBJ2-3; 10 bases match TRBD1. The V gene end was trimmed by 3 bases and the J gene end by 4 bases; junction bases not matched to a gene: 7. The CDR3 runs 16 residues. The CDR3 DNA follows: TGTGCCAGCAGTTTCCCCCTCGGGACAGGGGCAGATACGCAGTATTTT. Residues: CASSFPLGTGADTQYF.

The table lists this clonotype with many counts. J is TRBJ1-5 and V is TRBV18; 8 bases are shared with TRBD1. Germline lookup yields CDR1 KGHSH and CDR2 LQKENI. There are 15 residues in the CDR3. V was clipped by 6 bases and J by 2 bases; unmatched bases: 6. The DNA for the CDR3 is TGTGCCAGCTCTCCCGACAGGGGTGGCAATCAGCCCCAGCATTTT. Residues: CASSPDRGGNQPQHF.

This clonotype was seen ten or more times. CDR3 residues: CASSFRASQETQYF. CDR3 nucleotides: TGCGCCAGCAGCTTTAGGGCATCCCAAGAGACCCAGTACTTC. The genes are TRBV5-1 and TRBJ2-5; no clear D gene. V lost 2 bases to trimming and J lost 1 base, with 9 bases between them. This CDR3 comprises 14 residues. CDR1 and CDR2 (germline): SGHRS, YFSETQ.

This clonotype was counted ten times or more. The gene calls are TRBV29-1 and TRBJ1-5; D perhaps matches TRBD1 (6 bases). There are 12 residues in the CDR3. Germline V gene lookup returns CDR1 SQVTM and CDR2 ANQGSEA. V gave up 4 bases and J gave up 2 bases, with 6 bases separating them. In nucleotides, the CDR3 is TGCAGCGTTGGGACAGGCAATCAGCCCCAGCATTTT. It encodes CSVGTGNQPQHF.